These 17 T cell receptor beta chains came from one sample sequenced in a study of shared clonotypes between healthy human individuals. TCRdb's table, derived via immunoSEQ multiplex PCR, lists solely in-frame clones and lacks some. The data hold 850,000 to 1,200,000 clones, with 70% to 80% observed a single time. What was sequenced was memory CD4+ T cells sorted from blood. Subset of the sample: CD45RA-negative fraction. The receptor source for this set is a man younger than 35 in good health.

In nucleotides, the CDR3 is TGTGCCATCAGGGTGGGGGGGCTGAATGAGCAGTTCTTC. It specifies CAIRVGGLNEQFF. The J gene is TRBJ2-1, the V gene TRBV10-3; possibly TRBD2 for D (7 bases). The CDR3 covers 13 residues. Looked up from germline, CDR1 is ENHRY and CDR2 is SYGVKD. V dropped 6 bases and J dropped 7 bases, with 13 bases sitting between them.

J is TRBJ1-5 and V is TRBV7-9; possibly TRBD1 for D (6 bases). CDR3 size: 12 residues. The V end was cut by 5 bases, the J end by 10 bases, with 12 bases between. Per germline, CDR1 SEHNR and CDR2 FQNEAQ (reference sequence). CDR3 DNA: TGTGCCAGCAGCCAGGTCGGGGGCCCCCAGCATTTT. As protein: CASSQVGGPQHF.

The V and J genes are TRBV6-5 and TRBJ1-4; 7 nucleotides agree with TRBD1. The CDR3 has 14 residues. The J segment lost 8 bases and the V segment lost 5 bases, leaving 8 bases of the junction unmatched. Germline assignment: CDR1 MNHEY and CDR2 SVGAGI. The CDR3 sequence is CASSPGTVGEKLFF. The CDR3 DNA reads TGTGCCAGCAGTCCCGGGACAGTAGGAGAAAAACTGTTTTTT.

The rearrangement uses TRBV4-2 and TRBJ2-1, with 16 positions matching TRBD2. From germline, CDR1 is LGHNA and CDR2 YNFKEQ. The CDR3 length is 18 residues. V lost 5 bases and J lost 7; bases outside the gene matches: 11. The CDR3 sequence is CASSSPPGTSGGANEQFF. The CDR3 DNA follows: TGTGCCAGCAGCTCCCCTCCCGGGACTAGCGGGGGGGCAAATGAGCAGTTCTTC.

This clone is a singleton in its sample. V usage is TRBV27 and J usage is TRBJ1-5, with no clear D. The CDR3 covers 15 residues. Trimming cost V 2 bases and J 6 bases, with 14 bases left between them. CDR1 is MNHEY and CDR2 is SMNVEV in the germline V gene (reference sequence). The CDR3 protein is CASSLGSIPGQPQHF. As DNA, the CDR3 is TGTGCCAGCAGTTTAGGCAGCATCCCCGGTCAGCCCCAGCATTTT.

This chain uses TRBV5-4 with TRBJ2-3; D might be TRBD2 (6 bases). This CDR3 region has 15 residues. The germline V and J ends were trimmed by 1 base and 4 bases, with 13 bases remaining between them. Germline V CDR1 and CDR2: SGHNT, YYREEE (reference sequence). The CDR3 nucleotides are TGTGCCAGCAGCTTGCACCGGGGGTCGCCAGATACGCAGTATTTT. Translated: CASSLHRGSPDTQYF. Combining the CDR3 with reference TRBV5-4 and TRBJ2-3 gives the whole variable domain ETGVTQSPTHLIKTRGQQVTLRCSSQSGHNTVSWYQQALGQGPQFIFQYYREEENGRGNFPPRFSGLQFPNYSSELNVNALELDDSALYLCASSLHRGSPDTQYFGPGTRLTVL.

This chain links TRBV5-1 with TRBJ1-1, with D tentatively TRBD1 (6 bases). Germline loops: CDR1 SGHRS, CDR2 YFSETQ. The CDR3 runs 15 residues. V shed 7 bases and J shed 1 base, with 17 bases lying between them. CDR3 protein: CASGGPAGENTEAFF. In DNA, the CDR3 is TGCGCCAGCGGGGGGCCGGCAGGGGAGAACACTGAAGCTTTCTTT.

This chain joins TRBV19 and TRBJ2-5; 10 positions match TRBD2. Germline V gene lookup returns CDR1 LNHDA and CDR2 SQIVND (reference sequence). The CDR3 contains 18 residues. V gave up 0 bases and J gave up 1 base; unmatched junction bases: 8. The CDR3 loop reads CASSIDASGGGLQETQYF. As DNA, the CDR3 is TGTGCCAGTAGTATAGATGCTAGCGGGGGAGGTCTCCAAGAGACCCAGTACTTC.

This rearrangement joins TRBV27 to TRBJ2-7; no reliable D call. The CDR3 consists of 15 residues. The V gene's germline CDR1 is MNHEY and CDR2 SMNVEV (reference sequence). The germline V and J ends were trimmed by 6 bases and 2 bases, with 17 bases remaining between them. In DNA, the CDR3 is TGTGCCAGCAGACTCCAAATGCAGGCGACCTACGAGCAGTACTTC. It encodes CASRLQMQATYEQYF.

This sequence joins TRBV10-1 and TRBJ2-5; D ambiguous. The length of the CDR3 is 13 residues. Trimming stripped 4 bases from V and 4 bases from J, with 10 bases between. Germline assignment: CDR1 WNHNN and CDR2 SYGVQD (reference sequence). DNA of the CDR3: TGCGCCAGCAGTGCTCAGCGTGGAGAGACCCAGTACTTC. Its translation is CASSAQRGETQYF.

The chain uses TRBV4-3 and TRBJ2-1; 12 bases line up with TRBD2. The ends lost 0 bases at V and 3 bases at J; junction bases unmatched: 12. Germline CDR1 and CDR2: LGHNA and YSLEER. This CDR3 contains 20 residues. Written as DNA, the CDR3 is TGCGCCAGCAGCCAAGAGCCTAGCGGGAGGGCCCTTGGGATCTACAATGAGCAGTTCTTC. As protein: CASSQEPSGRALGIYNEQFF.

The chain uses TRBV6-5 and TRBJ2-5; D is undetermined. Trimming pared 4 bases from V and 1 base from J, leaving 7 bases between. The CDR3 sequence is 13 residues long. Germline values: CDR1 MNHEY, CDR2 SVGAGI. This CDR3 is CASSWAFQETQYF. The CDR3 coding sequence is TGTGCCAGCAGTTGGGCCTTCCAAGAGACCCAGTACTTC.

The chain links TRBV2 to TRBJ1-4; D unclear. The CDR3 is made up of 13 amino acids. Germline-derived CDR1 and CDR2 are SNHLY and FYNNEI. V was trimmed by 6 bases and J by 8 bases, leaving 13 bases between them. The CDR3 loop reads CASRPGLWEKLFF. CDR3 in DNA: TGTGCCAGCAGACCGGGATTATGGGAAAAACTGTTTTTT.

The chain carries TRBV9 and TRBJ1-4, with unresolved D. Deletions cut 0 bases from V and 8 bases from J, with 8 bases between. CDR3 length equals 13 residues. Germline V gene sequence: CDR1 SGDLS, CDR2 YYNGEE. As DNA, the CDR3 is TGTGCCAGCAGCGTAGATCTTGAAGAAAAACTGTTTTTT. Amino acids: CASSVDLEEKLFF.

The genes are TRBV30 and TRBJ1-4, with TRBD1 identical over 8 bases. Trimming removed 1 base from V and 7 bases from J; junction bases left unmatched: 8. From germline, CDR1 is GTSNPN and CDR2 SVGIG (reference sequence). The CDR3 covers 15 residues. The CDR3 sequence is CAWSGKDRDLEKLFF. In DNA, the CDR3 is TGTGCCTGGAGTGGAAAGGACAGGGACCTTGAAAAACTGTTTTTT.

V gene TRBV30 combines with J gene TRBJ2-5, with D hard to call. Trimming took off 3 bases at V and 4 bases at J, with 18 bases between the two ends. The CDR3 has 15 residues. Germline V CDR1 and CDR2: GTSNPN, SVGIG (reference sequence). The CDR3 loop is CAWSEFRSGSETQYF. CDR3 nucleotide sequence: TGTGCCTGGAGCGAATTCAGGTCGGGCTCAGAGACCCAGTACTTC. The full variable domain, rest sourced from reference TRBV30 and TRBJ2-5, is SQTIHQWPATLVQPVGSPLSLECTVEGTSNPNLYWYRQAAGRGLQLLFYSVGIGQISSEVPQNLSASRPQDRQFILSSKKLLLSDSGFYLCAWSEFRSGSETQYFGPGTRLLVL.

The rearrangement uses TRBV20-1 and TRBJ2-5, with D uncertain. Per germline, CDR1 DFQATT and CDR2 SNEGSKA (reference sequence). CDR3 length equals 11 residues. Trimming left V 5 bases short and J 2 bases short, with 6 bases between. The CDR3 DNA reads as TGCAGTGCTCGTCGGCAAGAGACCCAGTACTTC. Translation gives CSARRQETQYF.